This is a list of T cell receptor beta chains from one sample in a study of blood T cell repertoires in COVID-19. The table came from immunoSEQ multiplex PCR; TCRdb's copy has only in-frame clones and leaves some out. The table shows about 140,000 clones, with approximately 84% occurring only once. The sequenced sample consisted of peripheral blood. The receptor set was obtained from a human donor in a cohort sampled during active COVID-19. The CDR3 runs from the conserved cysteine through the conserved F or W. Each record gives: V gene, D gene, J gene, clone size, CDR3 DNA, CDR3 protein. The D gene is left open where the match is weak. Where a row states a size, it is once, few, many or the class of an expanded clone; other rows omit it.

>TRBV3-1/TRBV3-2|-|TRBJ1-2|-
TGTGCCAGCAGCCATTTAGGGGAAGGCTACACCTTC
CASSHLGEGYTF
>TRBV19|-|TRBJ2-2|-
TGTGCCAGTACCGTCGAGGCCGGGGAGCTGTTTTTT
CASTVEAGELFF
>TRBV3-1/TRBV3-2|-|TRBJ2-1|-
TGTGCCAGCAGCCTAGACCGGTCCCTACACAATGAGCAGTTCTTC
CASSLDRSLHNEQFF
>TRBV6-6|-|TRBJ2-2|-
TGTGCCAGCAGTTACGGACAATCGACGAACACCGGGGAGCTGTTTTTT
CASSYGQSTNTGELFF
>TRBV18|TRBD1|TRBJ2-1|-
TGTGCCAGCTCACCCGGGACAGGGGACCTCAATGAGCAGTTCTTC
CASSPGTGDLNEQFF
>TRBV6-1|TRBD1|TRBJ1-2|few
TGTGCCAGCAGTGAAGCGCGGACAGGTCGAAACTATGGCTACACCTTC
CASSEARTGRNYGYTF
>TRBV20-1|TRBD1|TRBJ2-7|-
TGCAGTGCTAGTTCCGGGACAGGTCGGAACGAGCAGTACTTC
CSASSGTGRNEQYF
>TRBV28|-|TRBJ2-7|-
TGTGCCAGCACCAGCCTCAGGGCCGACTCCTACGAGCAGTACTTC
CASTSLRADSYEQYF
>TRBV4-1|-|TRBJ2-1|once
TGCGCCAGCAGCCAAGATGTGGGGGGTTCTCAGTTCTTC
CASSQDVGGSQFF
>TRBV14|-|TRBJ1-3|-
TGTGCCAGCAGCCAAGATACAGTCTCTGGAAACACCATATATTTT
CASSQDTVSGNTIYF
>TRBV19|TRBD2|TRBJ2-2|-
TGTGCCAGCAACCCGGGAGGGGCCGGGGAGCTGTTTTTT
CASNPGGAGELFF
>TRBV6-2/TRBV6-3|-|TRBJ1-2|-
TGTGCCAGCAGCCGCCCCGGGTCGGCAGCAAGCACCTTC
CASSRPGSAASTF
>TRBV9|-|TRBJ1-3|-
TGTGCCAGCAGCGTAGAACAGGGTGCTGGAAACACCATATATTTT
CASSVEQGAGNTIYF
>TRBV19|-|TRBJ1-5|-
TGTGCCAGTAGGGAGGTGGGGGGTACCAATCAGCCCCAGCATTTT
CASREVGGTNQPQHF
>TRBV25-1|-|TRBJ2-1|-
TGTGCCAGCAGTGAACTCGGCGGGGGACACCTATCCAATGAGCAGTTCTTC
CASSELGGGHLSNEQFF
>TRBV18|-|TRBJ1-4|-
TGTGCCAGCTCACCGGACAGAGCCTGGGAAAAACTGTTTTTT
CASSPDRAWEKLFF
>TRBV10-3|TRBD1|TRBJ2-3|-
TGTGCCATCAGGCCGGGACAGGGCTCAGATACGCAGTATTTT
CAIRPGQGSDTQYF
>TRBV29-1|TRBD1|TRBJ1-6|-
TGCAGCGCCCGGGACAGATCCAATTCACCCCTCCACTTT
CSARDRSNSPLHF
>TRBV5-6|TRBD1|TRBJ2-7|-
TGTGCCAGCAGCTGGACAGGCCCCGGGTACGAGCAGTACTTC
CASSWTGPGYEQYF
>TRBV6-5|-|TRBJ1-4|-
TGTGCCAGCAGCGCATCGGGGGGAACTAATGAAAAACTGTTTTTT
CASSASGGTNEKLFF
>TRBV3-1/TRBV3-2|TRBD2|TRBJ2-3|-
TGTGCCAGCAGCCAAGAAAAGTTAGCGGGGACCACAGATACGCAGTATTTT
CASSQEKLAGTTDTQYF
>TRBV12-1|-|TRBJ2-7|-
TGTGCCAGCAGCTTAAAAATGGACAGGGATAGCTCCTACGAGCAGTACTTC
CASSLKMDRDSSYEQYF